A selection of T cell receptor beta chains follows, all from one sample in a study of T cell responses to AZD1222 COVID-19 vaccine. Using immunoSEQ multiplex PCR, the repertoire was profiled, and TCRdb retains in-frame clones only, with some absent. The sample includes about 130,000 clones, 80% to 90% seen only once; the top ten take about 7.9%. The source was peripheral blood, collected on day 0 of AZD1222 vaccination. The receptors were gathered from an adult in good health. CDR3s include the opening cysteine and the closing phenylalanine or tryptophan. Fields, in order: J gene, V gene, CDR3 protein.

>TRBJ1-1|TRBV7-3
CASSLTRNRGDTEAFF
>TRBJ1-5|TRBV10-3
CAISVEASAGGNQPQHF
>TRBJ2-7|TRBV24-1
CATSDFTGPYEQYF
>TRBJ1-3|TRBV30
CAWTVGGANSGNTIYF
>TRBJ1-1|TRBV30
CAWTGSWAEAFF
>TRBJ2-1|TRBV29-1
CSVWSGGRYNEQFF
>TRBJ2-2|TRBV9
CASSTLAGGPSYTGELFF
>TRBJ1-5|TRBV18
CASSPGPVDGNQPQHF
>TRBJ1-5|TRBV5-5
CASSLGTGLNQPQHF
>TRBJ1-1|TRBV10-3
CAIGKDSTGTEAFF
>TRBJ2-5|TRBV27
CASRTRGQETQYF
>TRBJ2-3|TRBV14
CASSLTSGGTDTQYF
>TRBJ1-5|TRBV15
CATSSRHGGRLQPQHF
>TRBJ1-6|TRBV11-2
CASRQGHYNSPLHF
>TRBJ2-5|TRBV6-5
CASSYGETQYF
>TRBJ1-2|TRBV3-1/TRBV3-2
CASSQGVSGNGYTF
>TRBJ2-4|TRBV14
CASSISGRFQNIQYF
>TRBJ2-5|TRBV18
CASSPPLGAHVKTQYF
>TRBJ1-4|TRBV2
CASSPDRGRVEKLFF
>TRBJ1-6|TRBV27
CASSFQNSPLHF
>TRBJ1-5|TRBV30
CAWSVQGDQPQHF
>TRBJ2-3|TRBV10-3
CAIRGQRGPDRDTQYF
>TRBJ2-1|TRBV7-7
CASSLRPRRLAEDNEQFF
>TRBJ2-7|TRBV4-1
CASSLPGAKVSEQYF
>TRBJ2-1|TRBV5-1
CASSEALTGVDEQFF
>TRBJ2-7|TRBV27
CASTTYGGTGGSEQYF
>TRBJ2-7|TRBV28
CASSSMGQGWGNYEQYF
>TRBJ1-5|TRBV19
CASDGGGSNQPQHF
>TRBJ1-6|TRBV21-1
CASSKASENADPPLHF
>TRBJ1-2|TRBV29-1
CSARSGANYGYTF
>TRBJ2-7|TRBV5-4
CASSHGQGVYEQYF
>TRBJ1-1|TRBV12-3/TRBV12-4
CASTRDFDTEAFF
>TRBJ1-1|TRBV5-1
CASSLVWGYEAFF